Here is one TCR beta chain with its context. The table came from immunoSEQ multiplex PCR; TCRdb's copy has only in-frame clones and leaves some out. The profile shows roughly 320,000 clones, around nine tenths of them singletons. The CDR3 runs to 16 residues. The V gene's germline CDR1 is SQVTM and CDR2 ANQGSEA. The ends lost 7 bases at V and 3 bases at J; junction bases unmatched: 17. The source of the sample is a study of blood T cell repertoires in COVID-19. Study overall: Samples representing acute and convalescent COVID-19 were sourced from the United States, Italy and Spain. Nucleic acid was either cDNA or gDNA, and it came from T cells, B-cell-depleted T cells, or PBMCs.

Across over 20 US areas, participants ranged in age from roughly 18 to 89 years. Grouping used clinical history reported by participants in a survey and questionnaire. This TCR derives from a woman between 25 and 40 years old who had been exposed to COVID-19. The J gene is TRBJ1-2, the V gene TRBV29-1; 7 nucleotides agree with TRBD1. The sample was PBMCs or T cells enriched from blood (not recorded which). The CDR3, as DNA: TGCAGCGCCATAGGTGTAGGGACAGTGAGCTACTATGGCTACACCTTC. Translation: CSAIGVGTVSYYGYTF.